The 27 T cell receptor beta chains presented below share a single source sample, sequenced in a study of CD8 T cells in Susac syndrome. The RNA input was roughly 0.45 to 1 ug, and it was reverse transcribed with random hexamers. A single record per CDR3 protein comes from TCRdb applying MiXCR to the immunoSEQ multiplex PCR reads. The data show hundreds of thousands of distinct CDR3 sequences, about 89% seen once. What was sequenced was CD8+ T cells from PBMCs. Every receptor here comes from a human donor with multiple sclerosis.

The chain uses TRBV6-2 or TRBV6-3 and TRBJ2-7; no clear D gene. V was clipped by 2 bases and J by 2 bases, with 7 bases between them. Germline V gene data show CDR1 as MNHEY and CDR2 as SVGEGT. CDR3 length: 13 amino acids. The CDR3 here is CASSYTPTYEQYF. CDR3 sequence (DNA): TGTGCCAGCAGTTACACTCCTACCTACGAGCAGTACTTC.

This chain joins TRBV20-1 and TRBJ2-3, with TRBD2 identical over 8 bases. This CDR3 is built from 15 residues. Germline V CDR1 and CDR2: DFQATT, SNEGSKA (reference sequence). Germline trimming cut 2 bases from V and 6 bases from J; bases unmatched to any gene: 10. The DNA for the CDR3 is TGCAGTGCTAGAACGCGGGGGGCCGGTGTGGATACGCAGTATTTT. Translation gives CSARTRGAGVDTQYF.

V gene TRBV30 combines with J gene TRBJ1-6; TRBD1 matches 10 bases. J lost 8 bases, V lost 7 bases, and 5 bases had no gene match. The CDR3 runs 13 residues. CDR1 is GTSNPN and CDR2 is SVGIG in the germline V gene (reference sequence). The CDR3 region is CASSDRGYSPLHF. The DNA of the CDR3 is TGTGCCTCATCGGACAGGGGGTATTCACCCCTCCACTTT.

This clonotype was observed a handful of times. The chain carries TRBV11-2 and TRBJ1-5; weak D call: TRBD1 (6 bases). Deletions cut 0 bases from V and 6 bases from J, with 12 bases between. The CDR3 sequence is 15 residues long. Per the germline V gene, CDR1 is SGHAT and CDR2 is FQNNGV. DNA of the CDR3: TGTGCCAGCAGCTTAGAGAGAGGGGGAGGTCAGCCCCAGCATTTT. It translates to CASSLERGGGQPQHF.

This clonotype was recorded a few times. CDR3 nucleotide sequence: TGTGCCAGCAGCTTAGATCCCGGGGAGCTGTTTTTT. This gives the protein CASSLDPGELFF. This chain uses TRBV7-2 with TRBJ2-2; D not resolved. In germline, CDR1 is SGHTA, CDR2 FQGNSA. Trimming pared 1 base from V and 6 bases from J, leaving 3 bases between. The CDR3 is 12 residues long.

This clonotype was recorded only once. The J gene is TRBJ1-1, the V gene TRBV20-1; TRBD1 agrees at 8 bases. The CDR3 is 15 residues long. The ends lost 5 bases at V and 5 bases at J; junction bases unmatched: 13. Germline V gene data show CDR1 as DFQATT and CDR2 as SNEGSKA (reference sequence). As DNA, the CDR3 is TGCAGTGCTGGGGGGGCGACAGGGGCCGGTACTGAAGCTTTCTTT. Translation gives CSAGGATGAGTEAFF.

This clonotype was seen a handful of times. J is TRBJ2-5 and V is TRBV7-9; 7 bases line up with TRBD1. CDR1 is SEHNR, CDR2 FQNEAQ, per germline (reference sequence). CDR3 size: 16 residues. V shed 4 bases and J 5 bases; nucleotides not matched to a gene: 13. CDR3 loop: CASSCPTGWDAETQYF. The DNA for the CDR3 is TGTGCCAGCAGCTGCCCGACAGGGTGGGACGCGGAGACCCAGTACTTC.

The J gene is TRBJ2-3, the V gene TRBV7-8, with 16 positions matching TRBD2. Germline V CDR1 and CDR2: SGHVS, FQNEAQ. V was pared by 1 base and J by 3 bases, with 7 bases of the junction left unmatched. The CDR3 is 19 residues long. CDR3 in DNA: TGTGCCAGCAGCTTAGTGACGGGACTAGCGGGGGGGCGGACAGATACGCAGTATTTT. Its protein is CASSLVTGLAGGRTDTQYF.

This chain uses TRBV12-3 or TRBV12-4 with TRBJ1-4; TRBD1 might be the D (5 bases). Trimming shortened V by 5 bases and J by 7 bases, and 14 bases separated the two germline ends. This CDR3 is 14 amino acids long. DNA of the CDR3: TGTGCCAGCAGTGGGGGGAAAACTCCTGAAAAACTGTTTTTT. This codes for CASSGGKTPEKLFF.

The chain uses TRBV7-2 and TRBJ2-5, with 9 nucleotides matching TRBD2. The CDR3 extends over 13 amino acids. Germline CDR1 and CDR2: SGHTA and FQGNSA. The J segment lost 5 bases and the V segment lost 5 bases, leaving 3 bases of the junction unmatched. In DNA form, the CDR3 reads TGTGCCAGCAGCAGAGCGGGAGGCGAGACCCAGTACTTC. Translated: CASSRAGGETQYF.

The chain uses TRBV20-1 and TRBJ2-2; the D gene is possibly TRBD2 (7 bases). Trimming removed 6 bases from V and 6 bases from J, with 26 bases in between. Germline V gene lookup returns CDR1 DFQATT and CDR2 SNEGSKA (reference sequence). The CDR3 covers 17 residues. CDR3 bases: TGCAGTGCCCAGGGGTGGGGGGGCTCCGCCACACCCGGGGAGCTGTTTTTT. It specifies CSAQGWGGSATPGELFF.

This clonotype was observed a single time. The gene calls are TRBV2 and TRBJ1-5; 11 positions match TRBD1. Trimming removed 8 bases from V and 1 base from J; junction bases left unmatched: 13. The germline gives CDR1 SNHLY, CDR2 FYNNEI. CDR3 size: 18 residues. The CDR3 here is CASRGRTGGAESNQPQHF. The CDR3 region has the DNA TGTGCCAGCCGCGGACGGACAGGGGGCGCGGAAAGCAATCAGCCCCAGCATTTT.

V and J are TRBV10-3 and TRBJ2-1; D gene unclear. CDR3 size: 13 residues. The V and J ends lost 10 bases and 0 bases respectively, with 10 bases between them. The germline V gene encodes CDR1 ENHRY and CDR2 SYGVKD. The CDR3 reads CATHSSSYNEQFF. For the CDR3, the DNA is TGTGCCACCCACAGCTCCTCCTACAATGAGCAGTTCTTC.

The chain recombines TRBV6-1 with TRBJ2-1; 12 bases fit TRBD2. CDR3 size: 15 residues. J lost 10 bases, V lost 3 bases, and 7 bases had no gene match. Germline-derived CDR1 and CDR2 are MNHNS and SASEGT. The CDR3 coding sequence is TGTGCCAGCAGTGAGGCTAGCGGGGGGGCGAGGGAGCAGTTCTTC. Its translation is CASSEASGGAREQFF.

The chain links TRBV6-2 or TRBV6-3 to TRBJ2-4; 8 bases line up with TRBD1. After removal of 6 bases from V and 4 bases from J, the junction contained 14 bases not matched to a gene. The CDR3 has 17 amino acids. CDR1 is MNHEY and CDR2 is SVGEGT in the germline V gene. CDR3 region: CASRGPGPGQEKNIQYF. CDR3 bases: TGTGCCAGCAGGGGTCCAGGCCCGGGACAGGAAAAAAACATTCAGTACTTC.

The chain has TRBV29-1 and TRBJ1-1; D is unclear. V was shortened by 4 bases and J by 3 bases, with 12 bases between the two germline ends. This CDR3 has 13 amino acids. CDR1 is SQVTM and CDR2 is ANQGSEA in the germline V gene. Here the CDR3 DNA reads TGCAGCGTTGTCAATCGGGGTGACACTGAAGCTTTCTTT. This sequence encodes CSVVNRGDTEAFF. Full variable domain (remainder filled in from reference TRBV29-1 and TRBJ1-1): SAVISQKPSRDICQRGTSLTIQCQVDSQVTMMFWYRQQPGQSLTLIATANQGSEATYESGFVIDKFPISRPNLTFSTLTVSNMSPEDSSIYLCSVVNRGDTEAFFGQGTRLTVV.

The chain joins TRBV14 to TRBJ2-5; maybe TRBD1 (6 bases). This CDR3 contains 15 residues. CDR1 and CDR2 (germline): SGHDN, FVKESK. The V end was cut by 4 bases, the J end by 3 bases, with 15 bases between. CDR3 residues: CASSPSWDTKETQYF. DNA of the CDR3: TGTGCCAGCAGCCCCAGCTGGGACACCAAAGAGACCCAGTACTTC.

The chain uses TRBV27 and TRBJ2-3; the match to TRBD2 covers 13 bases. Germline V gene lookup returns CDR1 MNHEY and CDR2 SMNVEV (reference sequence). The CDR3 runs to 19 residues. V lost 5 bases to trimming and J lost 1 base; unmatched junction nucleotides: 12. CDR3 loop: CASSQPGLAGAVRTDTQYF. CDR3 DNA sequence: TGTGCCAGCAGTCAACCAGGACTAGCGGGAGCTGTGCGCACAGATACGCAGTATTTT.

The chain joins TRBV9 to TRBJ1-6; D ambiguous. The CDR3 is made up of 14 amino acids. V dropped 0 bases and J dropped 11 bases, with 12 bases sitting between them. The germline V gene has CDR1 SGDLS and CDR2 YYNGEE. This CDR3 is CASSVALDGAPLHF. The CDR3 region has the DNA TGTGCCAGCAGCGTAGCTCTGGATGGGGCACCCCTCCACTTT.

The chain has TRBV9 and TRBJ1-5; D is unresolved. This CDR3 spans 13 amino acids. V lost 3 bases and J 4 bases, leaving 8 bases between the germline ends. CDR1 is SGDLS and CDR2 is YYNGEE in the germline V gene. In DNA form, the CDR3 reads TGTGCCAGCAGCGCCGTCCTAAATCAGCCCCAGCATTTT. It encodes CASSAVLNQPQHF.

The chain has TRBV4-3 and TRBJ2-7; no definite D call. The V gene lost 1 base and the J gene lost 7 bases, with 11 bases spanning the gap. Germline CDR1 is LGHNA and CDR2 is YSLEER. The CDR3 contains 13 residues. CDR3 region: CASSQGVEREQYF. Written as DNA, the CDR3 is TGCGCCAGCAGCCAAGGGGTCGAAAGGGAGCAGTACTTC.

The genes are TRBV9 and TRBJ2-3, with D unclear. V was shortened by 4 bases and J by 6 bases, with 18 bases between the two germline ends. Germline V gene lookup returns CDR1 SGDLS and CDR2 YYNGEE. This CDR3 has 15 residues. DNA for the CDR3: TGTGCCAGCAGCCTTTTCGCCGGGTCGCGGGATACGCAGTATTTT. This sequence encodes CASSLFAGSRDTQYF.

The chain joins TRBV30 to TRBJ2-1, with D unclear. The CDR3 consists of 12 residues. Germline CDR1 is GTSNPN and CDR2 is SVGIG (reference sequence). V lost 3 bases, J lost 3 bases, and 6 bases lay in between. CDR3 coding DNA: TGTGCCTGGAGGACCGACTACAATGAGCAGTTCTTC. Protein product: CAWRTDYNEQFF. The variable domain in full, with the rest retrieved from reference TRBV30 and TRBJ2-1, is SQTIHQWPATLVQPVGSPLSLECTVEGTSNPNLYWYRQAAGRGLQLLFYSVGIGQISSEVPQNLSASRPQDRQFILSSKKLLLSDSGFYLCAWRTDYNEQFFGPGTRLTVL.

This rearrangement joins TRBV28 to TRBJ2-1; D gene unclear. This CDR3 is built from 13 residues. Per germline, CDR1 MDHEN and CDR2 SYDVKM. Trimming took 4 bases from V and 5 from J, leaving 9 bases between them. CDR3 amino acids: CASSSRLNNEQFF. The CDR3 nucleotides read TGTGCCAGCAGTTCCCGACTCAACAATGAGCAGTTCTTC.

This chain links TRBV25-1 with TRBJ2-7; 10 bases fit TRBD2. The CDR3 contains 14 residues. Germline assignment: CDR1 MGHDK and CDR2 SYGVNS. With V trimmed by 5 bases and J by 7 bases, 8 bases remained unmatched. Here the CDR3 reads CASSRLAGVEEQYF. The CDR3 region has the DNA TGTGCCAGCAGTCGGCTAGCGGGAGTTGAAGAGCAGTACTTC.

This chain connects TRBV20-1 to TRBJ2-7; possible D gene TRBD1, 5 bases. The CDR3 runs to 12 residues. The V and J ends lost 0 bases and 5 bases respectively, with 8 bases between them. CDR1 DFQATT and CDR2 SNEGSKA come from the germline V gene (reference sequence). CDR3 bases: TGCAGTGCTAGAGATTGGGGCCACGAGCAGTACTTC. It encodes CSARDWGHEQYF.

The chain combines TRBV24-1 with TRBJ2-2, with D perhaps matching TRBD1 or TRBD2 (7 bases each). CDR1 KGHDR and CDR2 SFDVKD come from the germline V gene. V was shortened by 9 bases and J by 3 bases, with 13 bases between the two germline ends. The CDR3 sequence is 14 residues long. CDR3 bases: TGTGCCACCTCGACAGGGAGGGACACCGGGGAGCTGTTTTTT. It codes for CATSTGRDTGELFF.